This entry describes one T cell receptor (beta chain). Germline V gene lookup returns CDR1 SGHRS and CDR2 YFSETQ. Trimming stripped 4 bases from V and 5 bases from J, with 9 bases between. The CDR3 is 12 amino acids. This sample stems from a study of shared T cell receptors in the human thymus. Repertoires were generated with immunoSEQ multiplex PCR, while TCRdb's copy carries only in-frame clones and drops some. The repertoire includes hundreds of thousands of clones, more than 75% of them detected once, and around 0.0099% sits in the top ten. These data also featured in a second study, about human thymus T cells. As that report states: The people who donated were healthy Finnish babies having corrective surgery for congenital heart defects. Thymic tissue was derived from resections collected during corrective heart surgery. Gene usage (both V and J) appeared biased in thymic and blood repertoires. Related research described strongly overlapping thymic repertoires in unrelated people.

The clonotype comes from a boy in the first two years of life with a congenital heart defect. The genes are TRBV5-1 and TRBJ2-5, with D unclear. The material sequenced was thymocytes. This CDR3 is CASSPSEETQYF. CDR3 bases: TGCGCCAGCAGCCCATCTGAGGAGACCCAGTACTTC. Full variable domain (remainder filled in from reference TRBV5-1 and TRBJ2-5): KAGVTQTPRYLIKTRGQQVTLSCSPISGHRSVSWYQQTPGQGLQFLFEYFSETQRNKGNFPGRFSGRQFSNSRSEMNVSTLELGDSALYLCASSPSEETQYFGPGTRLLVL.